This entry lists 17 T cell receptor beta chains sequenced from one sample in a study of T-cell reconstitution after alpha-beta-depleted transplantation in children. Unique molecular identifiers were used in preparing the TCRbeta library. TCRdb independently ran MiXCR on the PCR reads; one entry per CDR3 protein. The sample consists of about 110,000 distinct CDR3 sequences, 5.5% to 6.5% of them appearing once. The sample was PBMCs, mostly from graft donor cells, taken 360 days after TCRalphabeta/CD19-depleted stem cell transplant. The receptors were sampled from a male patient between 2 and 10 years old who had a stem cell transplant for acute lymphoblastic leukemia, so the T cells may come from the graft donor.

This clonotype was picked up a small number of times. The chain recombines TRBV9 with TRBJ1-1; 7 bases align to TRBD1. The CDR3 runs 14 residues. In germline, CDR1 is SGDLS, CDR2 YYNGEE. V was clipped by 4 bases and J by 5 bases; unmatched bases: 8. For the CDR3, the DNA is TGTGCCAGCAGCCTTCAGGGGGGTCGGACTGAAGCTTTCTTT. It translates to CASSLQGGRTEAFF.

There are many counts of this clonotype. The chain is built from TRBV4-1 and TRBJ2-7, with 7 bases identical to TRBD2. V was clipped by 0 bases and J by 0 bases; unmatched bases: 5. Germline V gives CDR1 MGHRA, CDR2 YSYEKL. The CDR3 has 16 residues. The CDR3 nucleotides are TGCGCCAGCAGCCAAGAGGCTAGCGGAATCTCCTACGAGCAGTACTTC. It encodes CASSQEASGISYEQYF.

There are many counts of this clonotype. The rearrangement links TRBV6-2 or TRBV6-3 to TRBJ2-4; no reliable D call. Germline CDR1 MNHEY, CDR2 SVGEGT. The CDR3 runs to 12 residues. Deletions cut 11 bases from V and 3 bases from J, with 11 bases between. The CDR3 loop is CAGRTSKNIQYF. CDR3 nucleotide sequence: TGTGCCGGGCGGACGAGCAAAAACATTCAGTACTTC.

There are many counts of this clonotype. This sequence joins TRBV4-1 and TRBJ2-1; 9 bases match TRBD2. The ends lost 1 base at V and 7 bases at J; junction bases unmatched: 8. Germline assignment: CDR1 MGHRA and CDR2 YSYEKL. This CDR3 has 16 residues. The CDR3 is CASSQGGLAGRNEQFF. The DNA for the CDR3 is TGCGCCAGCAGCCAAGGGGGCCTAGCGGGAAGGAATGAGCAGTTCTTC.

This clonotype was recorded many times. The chain recombines TRBV4-1 with TRBJ2-3, with D possibly being TRBD1 (6 bases). In germline, CDR1 is MGHRA, CDR2 YSYEKL. The CDR3 has 14 amino acids. Between the trimmed V and J ends, which lost 4 bases and 1 base, there was a span of 9 bases. CDR3 nucleotides: TGCGCCAGCAGCCGGTCAGGGGGCACAGATACGCAGTATTTT. This codes for CASSRSGGTDTQYF.

Ten or more counts support this clonotype. This sequence joins TRBV5-1 and TRBJ1-6; 7 bases are shared with TRBD1. This CDR3 has 18 residues. V shed 3 bases, J shed 3 bases, and the junction held 12 bases outside the gene matches. Germline V gene lookup returns CDR1 SGHRS and CDR2 YFSETQ. As DNA, the CDR3 is TGCGCCAGCAGCTGGACGCCCGGGACAGAAAACTATAATTCACCCCTCCACTTT. The encoded protein is CASSWTPGTENYNSPLHF.

The V gene is TRBV7-9, the J gene TRBJ1-2; perhaps TRBD1 as D (5 bases). Per germline, CDR1 SEHNR and CDR2 FQNEAQ (reference sequence). The CDR3 contains 16 residues. Between the trimmed V and J ends, which lost 0 bases and 7 bases, there was a span of 18 bases. This CDR3 is CASSLASDRGDFGYTF. CDR3 nucleotide sequence: TGTGCCAGCAGCTTAGCGTCAGATAGGGGTGACTTTGGCTACACCTTC.

This clonotype has at least ten counts. V gene TRBV18 combines with J gene TRBJ2-5; TRBD2 matches at 7 bases. Germline V gene lookup returns CDR1 KGHSH and CDR2 LQKENI. The CDR3 totals 16 residues. Losses at the gene ends were 3 bases for V and 1 base for J; bases not matched to a gene: 8. CDR3 DNA: TGTGCCAGCTCACCTCGGCGGGAGAGGGGCCAAGAGACCCAGTACTTC. Translated, it gives CASSPRRERGQETQYF.

This clonotype was recorded at least ten times. The J gene is TRBJ1-1, the V gene TRBV29-1; no reliable D call. V was cut by 4 bases and J by 7 bases, with 4 bases left in between. The CDR3 runs to 9 residues. Per germline, CDR1 SQVTM and CDR2 ANQGSEA. CDR3 sequence reads: CSVGVEAFF. CDR3 bases: TGCAGCGTTGGGGTTGAAGCTTTCTTT.

This clonotype has more than one count but fewer than ten. The chain links TRBV4-3 to TRBJ1-2; TRBD1 is a possible D gene (5 bases). The V gene's germline CDR1 is LGHNA and CDR2 YSLEER. V was clipped by 0 bases and J by 4 bases, with 18 bases between them. The CDR3 runs to 17 residues. The CDR3 DNA follows: TGCGCCAGCAGCCAAGACTTGAAGGGGCCCTTCATCTATGGCTACACCTTC. It encodes CASSQDLKGPFIYGYTF.

This clonotype was counted between two and nine times. The chain joins TRBV2 to TRBJ2-6; 9 nucleotides match TRBD1. This CDR3 has 18 amino acids. Trimming removed 6 bases from V and 0 bases from J; junction bases left unmatched: 9. Germline CDR1 SNHLY, CDR2 FYNNEI. Here the CDR3 reads CASRGRTGVSSGANVLTF. CDR3 in DNA: TGTGCCAGCAGGGGCAGGACAGGGGTTAGCTCTGGGGCCAACGTCCTGACTTTC.

This clonotype was detected ten times or more. The chain combines TRBV5-6 with TRBJ2-2, with TRBD2 matching over 8 bases. Trimming removed 6 bases from V and 3 bases from J; junction bases left unmatched: 13. The CDR3 spans 17 residues. CDR1 SGHDT and CDR2 YYEEEE come from the germline V gene. CDR3 sequence: CASTLEPGLVDTGELFF. The CDR3 DNA follows: TGTGCCAGCACCTTAGAACCGGGACTAGTCGACACCGGGGAGCTGTTTTTT.

This clonotype was picked up many times. The chain uses TRBV29-1 and TRBJ2-7, with 8 bases identical to TRBD1. This CDR3 spans 14 amino acids. V shed 4 bases and J 0 bases; nucleotides not matched to a gene: 5. CDR1 is SQVTM, CDR2 ANQGSEA, per germline. The chain's CDR3 is CSVGAGGISYEQYF. The CDR3 region has the DNA TGCAGCGTTGGAGCAGGGGGCATCTCCTACGAGCAGTACTTC.

The J gene is TRBJ2-5, the V gene TRBV11-3; D is ambiguous. This CDR3 has 11 amino acids. Trimming pared 7 bases from V and 2 bases from J, leaving 5 bases between. Looked up from germline, CDR1 is SGHNT and CDR2 is YENEEA. CDR3 region: CASTRQETQYF. The CDR3 DNA reads TGTGCCAGCACCAGACAAGAGACCCAGTACTTC.

The table lists this clonotype with a few counts. Mismatch with germline at one junction end may stem from a read error. This chain connects TRBV6-1 to TRBJ2-5, with a weak D call TRBD1 (6 bases). Germline values: CDR1 MNHNS, CDR2 SASEGT. This CDR3 is built from 13 residues. CDR3 DNA: TGTGCCAGCAGCCCAGGGGTAGGAGAGAACCAGTACTTC. This gives the protein CASSPGVGENQYF.

The chain employs TRBV4-3 and TRBJ2-1, with D tentatively TRBD1 (6 bases). In germline, CDR1 is LGHNA, CDR2 YSLEER. Trimming cost V 4 bases and J 1 base, with 11 bases left between them. This CDR3 has 15 residues. The CDR3 loop is CASSLQGTSYNEQFF. The CDR3 DNA follows: TGCGCCAGCAGCCTACAGGGAACATCCTACAATGAGCAGTTCTTC.

This chain connects TRBV11-2 to TRBJ1-5; TRBD1 matches 10 bases. The CDR3 is 16 residues long. Germline V gene sequence: CDR1 SGHAT, CDR2 FQNNGV. Trimming cost V 4 bases and J 6 bases; bases outside gene matches: 9. CDR3 DNA sequence: TGTGCCAGCAGCTCCACGGACAGGGGGAGGGGTCAGCCCCAGCATTTT. Its protein product is CASSSTDRGRGQPQHF.